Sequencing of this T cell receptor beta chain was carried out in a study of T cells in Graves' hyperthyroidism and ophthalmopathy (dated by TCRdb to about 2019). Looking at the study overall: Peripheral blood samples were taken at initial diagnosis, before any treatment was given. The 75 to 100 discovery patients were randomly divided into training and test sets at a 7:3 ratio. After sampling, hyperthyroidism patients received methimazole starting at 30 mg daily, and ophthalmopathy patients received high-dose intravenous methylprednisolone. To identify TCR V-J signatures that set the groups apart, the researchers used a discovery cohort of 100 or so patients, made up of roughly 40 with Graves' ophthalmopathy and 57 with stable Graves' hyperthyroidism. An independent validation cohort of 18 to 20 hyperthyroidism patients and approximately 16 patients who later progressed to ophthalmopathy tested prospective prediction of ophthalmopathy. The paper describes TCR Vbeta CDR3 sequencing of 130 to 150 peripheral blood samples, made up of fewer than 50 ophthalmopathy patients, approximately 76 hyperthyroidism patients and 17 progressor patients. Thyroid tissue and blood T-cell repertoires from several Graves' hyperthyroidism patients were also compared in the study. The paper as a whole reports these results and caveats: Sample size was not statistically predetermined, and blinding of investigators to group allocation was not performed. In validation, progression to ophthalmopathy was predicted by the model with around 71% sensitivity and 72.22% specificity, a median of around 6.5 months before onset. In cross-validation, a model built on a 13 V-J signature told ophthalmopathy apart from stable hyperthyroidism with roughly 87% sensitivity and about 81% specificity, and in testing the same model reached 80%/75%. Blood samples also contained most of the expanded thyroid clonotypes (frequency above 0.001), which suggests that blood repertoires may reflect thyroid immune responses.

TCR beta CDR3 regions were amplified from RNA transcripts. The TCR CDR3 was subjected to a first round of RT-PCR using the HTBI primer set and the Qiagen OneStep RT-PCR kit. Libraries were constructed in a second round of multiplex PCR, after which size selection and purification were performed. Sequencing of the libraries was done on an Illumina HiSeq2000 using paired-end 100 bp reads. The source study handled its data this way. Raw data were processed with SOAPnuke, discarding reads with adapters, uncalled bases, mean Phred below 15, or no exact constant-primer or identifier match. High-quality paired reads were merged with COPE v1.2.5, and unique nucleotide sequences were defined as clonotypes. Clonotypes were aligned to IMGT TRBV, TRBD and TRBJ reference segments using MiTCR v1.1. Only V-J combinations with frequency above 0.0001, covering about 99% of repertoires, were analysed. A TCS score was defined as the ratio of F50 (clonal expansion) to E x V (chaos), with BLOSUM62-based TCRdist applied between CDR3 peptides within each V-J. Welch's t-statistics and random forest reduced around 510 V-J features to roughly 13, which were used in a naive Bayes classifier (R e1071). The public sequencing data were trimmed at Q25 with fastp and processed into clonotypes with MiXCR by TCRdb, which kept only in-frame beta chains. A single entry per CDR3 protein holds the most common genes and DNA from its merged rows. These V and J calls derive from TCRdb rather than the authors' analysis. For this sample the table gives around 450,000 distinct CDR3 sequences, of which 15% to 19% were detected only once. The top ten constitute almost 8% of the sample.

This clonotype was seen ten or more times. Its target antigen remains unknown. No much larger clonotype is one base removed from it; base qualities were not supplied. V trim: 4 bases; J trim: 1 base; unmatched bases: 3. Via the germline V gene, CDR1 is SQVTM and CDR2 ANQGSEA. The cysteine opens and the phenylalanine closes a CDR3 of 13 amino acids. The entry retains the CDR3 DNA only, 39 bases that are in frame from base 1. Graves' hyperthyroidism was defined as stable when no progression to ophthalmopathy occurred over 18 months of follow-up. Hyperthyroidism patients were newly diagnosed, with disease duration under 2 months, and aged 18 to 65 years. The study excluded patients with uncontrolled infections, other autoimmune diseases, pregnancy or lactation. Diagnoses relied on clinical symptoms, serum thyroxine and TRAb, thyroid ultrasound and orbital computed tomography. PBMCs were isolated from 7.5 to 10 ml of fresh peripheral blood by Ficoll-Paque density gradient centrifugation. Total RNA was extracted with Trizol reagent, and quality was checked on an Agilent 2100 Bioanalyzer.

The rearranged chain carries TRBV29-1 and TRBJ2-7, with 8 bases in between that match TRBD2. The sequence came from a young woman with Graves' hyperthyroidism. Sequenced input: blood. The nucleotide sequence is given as TGCAGCGTTGTACTAGCGGTTTCCTACGAGCAGTACTTC. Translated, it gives CSVVLAVSYEQYF.